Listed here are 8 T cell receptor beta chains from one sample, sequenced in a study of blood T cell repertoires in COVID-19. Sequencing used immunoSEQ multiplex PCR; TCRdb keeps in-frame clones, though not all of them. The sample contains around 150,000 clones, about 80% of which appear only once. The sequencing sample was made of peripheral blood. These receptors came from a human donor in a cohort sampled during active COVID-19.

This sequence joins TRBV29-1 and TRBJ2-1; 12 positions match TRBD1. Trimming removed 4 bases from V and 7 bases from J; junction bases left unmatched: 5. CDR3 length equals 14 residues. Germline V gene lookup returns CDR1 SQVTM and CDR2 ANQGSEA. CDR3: CSVGGQGAQNEQFF. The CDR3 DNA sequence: TGCAGCGTTGGGGGACAGGGGGCGCAAAATGAGCAGTTCTTC.

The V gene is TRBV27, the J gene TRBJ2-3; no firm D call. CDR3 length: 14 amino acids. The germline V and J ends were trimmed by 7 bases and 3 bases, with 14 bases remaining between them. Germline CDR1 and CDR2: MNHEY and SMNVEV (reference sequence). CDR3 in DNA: TGTGCCAGCACCGAAGTCGGGTCGACAGATACGCAGTATTTT. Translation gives CASTEVGSTDTQYF.

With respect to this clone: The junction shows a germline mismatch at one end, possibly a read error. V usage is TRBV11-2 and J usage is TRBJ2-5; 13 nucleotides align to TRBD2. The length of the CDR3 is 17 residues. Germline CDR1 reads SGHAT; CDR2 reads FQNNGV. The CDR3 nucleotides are TGTGCCAGCAGCCTAGAGTTACTAGCGGGGGGGCCAGAGACCCAGTACTTC. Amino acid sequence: CASSLELLAGGPETQYF.

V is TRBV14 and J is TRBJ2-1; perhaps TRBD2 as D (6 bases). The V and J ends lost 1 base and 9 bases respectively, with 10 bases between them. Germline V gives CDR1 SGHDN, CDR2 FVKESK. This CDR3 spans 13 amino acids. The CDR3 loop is CASSQARGREQFF. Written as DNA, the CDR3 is TGTGCCAGCAGCCAAGCGCGGGGCCGTGAGCAGTTCTTC.

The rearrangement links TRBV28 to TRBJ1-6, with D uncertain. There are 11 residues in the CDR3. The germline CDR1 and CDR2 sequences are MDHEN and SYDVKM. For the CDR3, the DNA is TGTGCGTGTTCCTCCAATTCACCCCTCCACTTT. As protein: CACSSNSPLHF.

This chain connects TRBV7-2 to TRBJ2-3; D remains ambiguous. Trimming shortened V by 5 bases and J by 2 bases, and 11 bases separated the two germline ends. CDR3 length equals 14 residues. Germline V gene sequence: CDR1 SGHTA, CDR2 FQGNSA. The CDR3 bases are TGTGCCAGCAGCCTGCGACATCCCACAGATACGCAGTATTTT. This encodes CASSLRHPTDTQYF.

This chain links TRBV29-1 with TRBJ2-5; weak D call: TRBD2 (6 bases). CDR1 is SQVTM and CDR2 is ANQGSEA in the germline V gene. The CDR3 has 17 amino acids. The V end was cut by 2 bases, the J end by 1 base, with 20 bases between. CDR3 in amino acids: CSVEPPLSPRGQETQYF. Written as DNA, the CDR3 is TGCAGCGTTGAACCCCCCCTTTCTCCGCGGGGCCAAGAGACCCAGTACTTC.

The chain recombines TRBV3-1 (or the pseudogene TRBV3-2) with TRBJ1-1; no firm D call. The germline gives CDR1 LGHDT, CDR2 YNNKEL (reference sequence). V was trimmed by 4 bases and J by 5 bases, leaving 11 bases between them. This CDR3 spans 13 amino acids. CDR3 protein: CASSLPGRTEAFF. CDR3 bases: TGTGCCAGCAGCCTCCCTGGGAGGACTGAAGCTTTCTTT.